This T cell receptor beta chain was observed in a study of OX40 agonist ivuxolimab in advanced cancers. About the research overall: Patients enrolled in dose escalation were diagnosed with hepatocellular carcinoma, melanoma, renal cell or head and neck cancer.

CDR1 and CDR2 from the germline V gene are SEHNR and FQNEAQ (reference sequence). The CDR3 contains 14 residues. V lost 4 bases to trimming and J lost 3 bases; unmatched junction nucleotides: 6. Prior autoimmune disease or systemic immunosuppression barred patients. Sampling of blood occurred at baseline, cycle 4 day 1, and cycle 7 day 1. Libraries were prepared by immunoSEQ multiplex PCR; TCRdb keeps only in-frame clonotypes and omits some of them. The sample yields under 25,000 clones, approximately 83% seen once. The source is an adult with an advanced solid tumor such as melanoma, head and neck, liver or kidney cancer. Sequenced here: CD4+ or CD8+ T cells sorted from blood, sampled in a trial of the OX40 agonist ivuxolimab. The J gene is TRBJ2-7, the V gene TRBV7-9, with 7 bases identical to TRBD1. The CDR3 spells CASSSRDSYYEQYF. The DNA of the CDR3 is TGTGCCAGCAGCTCTAGGGACAGCTACTACGAGCAGTACTTC.